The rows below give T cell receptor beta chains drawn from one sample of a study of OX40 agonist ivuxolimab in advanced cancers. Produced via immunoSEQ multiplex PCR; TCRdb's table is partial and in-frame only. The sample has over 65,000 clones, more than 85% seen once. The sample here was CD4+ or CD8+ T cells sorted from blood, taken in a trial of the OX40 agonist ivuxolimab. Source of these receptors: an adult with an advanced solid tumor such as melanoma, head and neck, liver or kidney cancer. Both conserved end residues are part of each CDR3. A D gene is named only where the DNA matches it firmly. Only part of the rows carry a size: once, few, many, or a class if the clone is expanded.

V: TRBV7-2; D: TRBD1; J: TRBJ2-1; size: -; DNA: TGTGCCAGCAGCTCGCGTAAGGGGACAGGGACGTACAATGAGCAGTTCTTC; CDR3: CASSSRKGTGTYNEQFF
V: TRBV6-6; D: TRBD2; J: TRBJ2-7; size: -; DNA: TGTGCCAGCAGTTACCGAGAAGCGGGAGGGTACGAGCAGTACTTC; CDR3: CASSYREAGGYEQYF
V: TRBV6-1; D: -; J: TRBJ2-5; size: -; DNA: TGTGCCATTTCGCAGGTAGACGGGGAGACCCAGTACTTC; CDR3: CAISQVDGETQYF
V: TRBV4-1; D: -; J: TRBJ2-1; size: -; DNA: TGCGCCAGCAGCTACACCTCGGAGCCCTACAATGAGCAGTTCTTC; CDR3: CASSYTSEPYNEQFF
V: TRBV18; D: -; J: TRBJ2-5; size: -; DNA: TGTGCCAGCTCACCAGGGGAGGTTGGAGACCAGTACTTC; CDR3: CASSPGEVGDQYF
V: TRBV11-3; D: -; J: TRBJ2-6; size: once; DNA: TGTGCCAGCAGCTCTGGCTCTGGGGCCAACGTCCTGACTTTC; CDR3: CASSSGSGANVLTF
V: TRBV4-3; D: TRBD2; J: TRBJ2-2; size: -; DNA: TGCGCCAGCAGCCAAATAGCGGGGGGACCTCCGGTTGGGCTGTTTTTT; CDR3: CASSQIAGGPPVGLFF
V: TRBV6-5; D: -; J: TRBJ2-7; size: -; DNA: TGTGCCAGCAGTTACAACCTAAATCTACCCGAGCAGTACTTC; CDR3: CASSYNLNLPEQYF
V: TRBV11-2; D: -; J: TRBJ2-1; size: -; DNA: TGTGCCAGCAGCTTAGGGTCCTGGACCGGGGAGCAGTTCTTC; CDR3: CASSLGSWTGEQFF
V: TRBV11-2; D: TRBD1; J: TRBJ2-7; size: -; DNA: TGTGCCAGCAGCCCTACCCTTGGGGGGACAGGGAGGGAGCAGTACTTC; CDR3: CASSPTLGGTGREQYF
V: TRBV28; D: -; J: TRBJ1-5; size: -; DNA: TGTGCCAGCGTCTTTCGCCAAGGCGGCAATCAGCCCCAGCATTTT; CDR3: CASVFRQGGNQPQHF
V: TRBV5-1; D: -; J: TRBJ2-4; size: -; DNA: TGCGCCAGCAGCTTGGCCCAGGTACGGTCGGGGAACATTCAGTACTTC; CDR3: CASSLAQVRSGNIQYF
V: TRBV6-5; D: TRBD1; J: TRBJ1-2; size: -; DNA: TGTGCCAGCAGTTATACCCCCGACAGGGGACTGTATGGCTACACCTTC; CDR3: CASSYTPDRGLYGYTF
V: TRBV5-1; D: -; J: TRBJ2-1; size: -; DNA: TGCGCCAGCAGCCCGGGTGGCGGATCCTACAATGAGCAGTTCTTC; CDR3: CASSPGGGSYNEQFF
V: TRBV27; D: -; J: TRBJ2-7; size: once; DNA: TGTGCCAGCACCGTAGCCGGGCCGCGAAGCTCCTACGAGCAGTACTTC; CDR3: CASTVAGPRSSYEQYF
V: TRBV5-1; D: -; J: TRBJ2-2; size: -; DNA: TGCGCCAGTACAGGACAGACGAACACCGGGGAGCTGTTTTTT; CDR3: CASTGQTNTGELFF
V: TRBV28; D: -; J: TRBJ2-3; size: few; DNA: TGTGCCAGCAGCCGGAACCTAGCGACGAGCACAGATACGCAGTATTTT; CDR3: CASSRNLATSTDTQYF
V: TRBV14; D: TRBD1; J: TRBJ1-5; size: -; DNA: TGTGCCAGCAGCCAAGATCTCCCTAAGGGGGCGAATCAGCCCCAGCATTTT; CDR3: CASSQDLPKGANQPQHF
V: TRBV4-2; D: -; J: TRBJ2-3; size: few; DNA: TGTGCCAGCAGCCAAGAAGTCCCGGGGGCGCCCAGGACGCAGTATTTT; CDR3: CASSQEVPGAPRTQYF
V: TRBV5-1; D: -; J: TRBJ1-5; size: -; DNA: TGCGCCAGCAGCTTGGAAAGCAATCAGCCCCAGCATTTT; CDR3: CASSLESNQPQHF
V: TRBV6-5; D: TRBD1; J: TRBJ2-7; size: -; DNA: TGTGCCAGCAGGCAGGGGGTACCCTACGAGCAGTACTTC; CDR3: CASRQGVPYEQYF
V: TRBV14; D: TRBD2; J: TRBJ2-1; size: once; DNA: TGTGCCAGCAGCCTTACTAGCGGGAGGTCGAATGAGCAGTTCTTC; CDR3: CASSLTSGRSNEQFF
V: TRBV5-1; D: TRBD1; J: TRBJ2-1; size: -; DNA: TGCGCCAGCAGCTTCCGGGACAGGGACTACAATGAGCAGTTCTTC; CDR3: CASSFRDRDYNEQFF
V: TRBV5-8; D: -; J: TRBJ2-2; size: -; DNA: TGTGCCAGCAGGACAGCTAGCTTTACCGGGGAGCTGTTTTTT; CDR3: CASRTASFTGELFF
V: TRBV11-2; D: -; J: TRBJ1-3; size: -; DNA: TGTGCCAGCAGCTTAGAGGGCAGCTCTGGAAACACCATATATTTT; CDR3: CASSLEGSSGNTIYF
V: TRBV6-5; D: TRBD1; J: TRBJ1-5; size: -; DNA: TGTGCCAGCAGCAGACAGGGCTCCGATCAGCCCCAGCATTTT; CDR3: CASSRQGSDQPQHF
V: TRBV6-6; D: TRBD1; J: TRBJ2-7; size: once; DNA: TGTGCCAGCAGTGTGACAGGGCGTTACGAGCAGTACTTC; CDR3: CASSVTGRYEQYF
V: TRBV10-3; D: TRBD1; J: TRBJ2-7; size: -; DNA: TGTGCCATCACCTGGGACAGGGCAGCCTACGAGCAGTACTTC; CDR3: CAITWDRAAYEQYF
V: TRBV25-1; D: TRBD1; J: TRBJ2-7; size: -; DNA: TGTGCCAGCAGTGAGAGGACAGGGGCCTCCTACGAGCAGTACTTC; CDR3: CASSERTGASYEQYF
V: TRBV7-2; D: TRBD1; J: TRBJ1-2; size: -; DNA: TGTGCCAGCAGCATCGGGACAGGCCATGGCTACACCTTC; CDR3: CASSIGTGHGYTF
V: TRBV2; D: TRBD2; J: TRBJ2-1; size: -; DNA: TGTGCCAGCAGTGAAGCGGGCGGGAGGACCGTTGAGCAGTTCTTC; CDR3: CASSEAGGRTVEQFF
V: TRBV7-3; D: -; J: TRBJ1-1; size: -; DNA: TGTGCCAGCAGCCCCCCCGGCGGGAACACTGAAGCTTTCTTT; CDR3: CASSPPGGNTEAFF
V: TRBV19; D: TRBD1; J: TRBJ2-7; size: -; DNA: TGTGCCAGTAGTCTAAGGACAGGGTCCTACGAGCAGTACTTC; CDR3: CASSLRTGSYEQYF
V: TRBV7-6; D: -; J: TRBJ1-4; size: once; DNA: TGTGCCAGCAGCTCCGCTGGCAGCACTAATGAAAAACTGTTTTTT; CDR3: CASSSAGSTNEKLFF
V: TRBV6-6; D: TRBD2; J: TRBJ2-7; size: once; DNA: TGTGCCAGCAGTTACTCGACTAGCGGGAGGGCCGAGCAGTACTTC; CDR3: CASSYSTSGRAEQYF
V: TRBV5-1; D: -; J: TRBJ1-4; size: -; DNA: TGCGCCAGCAGCTTGGTTCTGGGAGTTAATGAAAAACTGTTTTTT; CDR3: CASSLVLGVNEKLFF
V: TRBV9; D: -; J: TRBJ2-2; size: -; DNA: TGTGCCAGCAGCGTAGTCAGGGACGGGGAGCTGTTTTTT; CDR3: CASSVVRDGELFF